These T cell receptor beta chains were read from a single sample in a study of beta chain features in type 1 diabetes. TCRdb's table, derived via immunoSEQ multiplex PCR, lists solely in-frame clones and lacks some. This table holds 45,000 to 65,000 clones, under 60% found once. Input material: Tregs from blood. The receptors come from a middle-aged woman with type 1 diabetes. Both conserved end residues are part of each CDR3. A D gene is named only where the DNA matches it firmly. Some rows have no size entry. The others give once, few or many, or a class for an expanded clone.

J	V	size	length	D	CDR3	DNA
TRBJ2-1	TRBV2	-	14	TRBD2	CASSEGLALDEQFF	TGTGCCAGCAGTGAGGGACTAGCGCTAGATGAGCAGTTCTTC
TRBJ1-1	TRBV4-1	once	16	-	CASNPSGGGRNTEAFF	TGCGCCAGCAACCCCTCCGGGGGGGGACGGAACACTGAAGCTTTCTTT
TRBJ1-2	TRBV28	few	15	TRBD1	CASSLGTGGREGYTF	TGTGCCAGCAGTTTGGGGACAGGGGGACGAGAGGGCTACACCTTC
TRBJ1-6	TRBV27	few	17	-	CASSSPYRSSYNSPLHF	TGTGCCAGCAGTTCCCCTTACAGGAGCTCCTATAATTCACCCCTCCACTTT
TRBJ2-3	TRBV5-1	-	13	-	CASSSVRRDTQYF	TGCGCCAGCAGCTCAGTCCGGAGAGATACGCAGTATTTT
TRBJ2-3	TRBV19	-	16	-	CASSISWDSRTDTQYF	TGTGCCAGTAGTATTTCTTGGGACTCACGCACAGATACGCAGTATTTT
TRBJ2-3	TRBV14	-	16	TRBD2	CASSQDLAASTDTQYF	TGTGCCAGCAGCCAAGACCTAGCGGCTAGCACAGATACGCAGTATTTT
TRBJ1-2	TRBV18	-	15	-	CASSPSGGSDYGYTF	TGTGCCAGCTCACCCAGCGGGGGTTCTGACTATGGCTACACCTTC
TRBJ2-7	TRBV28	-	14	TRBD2	CASRGTSGSYEQYF	TGTGCCAGCAGAGGGACTAGCGGCTCCTACGAGCAGTACTTC
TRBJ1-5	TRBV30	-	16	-	CAWSAGAPLGNQPQHF	TGTGCCTGGAGTGCAGGGGCCCCTTTGGGCAATCAGCCCCAGCATTTT
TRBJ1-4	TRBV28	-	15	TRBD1	CASKAAGTANEKLFF	TGTGCCAGCAAAGCGGCCGGGACAGCTAATGAAAAACTGTTTTTT
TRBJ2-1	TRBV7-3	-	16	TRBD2	CASSLIGLAGTNEQFF	TGTGCCAGCAGCTTAATCGGCCTAGCGGGAACCAATGAGCAGTTCTTC
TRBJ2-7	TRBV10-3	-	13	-	CAILPTSSHEQYF	TGTGCCATCCTTCCGACAAGTTCCCACGAGCAGTACTTC
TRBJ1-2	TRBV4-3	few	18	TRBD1	CASSPGQGALGVSYGYTF	TGCGCCAGCAGCCCGGGACAGGGGGCACTGGGGGTATCCTATGGCTACACCTTC
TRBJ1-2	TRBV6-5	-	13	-	CASTQTPNYGYTF	TGTGCCAGCACCCAAACACCTAACTATGGCTACACCTTC
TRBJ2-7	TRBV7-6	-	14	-	CASSLGGGPYEQYF	TGTGCCAGCAGCTTAGGGGGCGGTCCCTACGAGCAGTACTTC
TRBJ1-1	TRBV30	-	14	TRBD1	CALGARGAPAEAFF	TGTGCCCTCGGAGCCAGGGGGGCGCCGGCTGAAGCTTTCTTT
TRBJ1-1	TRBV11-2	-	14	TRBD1	CASSKDREYTEAFF	TGTGCCAGCAGTAAGGACAGGGAGTATACTGAAGCTTTCTTT
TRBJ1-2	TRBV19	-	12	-	CASSSGHYGYTF	TGTGCCAGTAGTTCAGGGCACTATGGCTACACCTTC
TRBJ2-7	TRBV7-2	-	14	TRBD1	CASTPRAGGGEQYF	TGTGCCAGCACCCCCAGGGCAGGGGGCGGCGAGCAGTACTTC
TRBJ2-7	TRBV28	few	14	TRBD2	CASKGGVSLDEQYF	TGTGCCAGCAAGGGAGGGGTCTCCCTTGACGAGCAGTACTTC
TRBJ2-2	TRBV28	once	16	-	CASRYSTGVNTGELFF	TGTGCCAGCAGGTACTCGACAGGTGTGAACACCGGGGAGCTGTTTTTT
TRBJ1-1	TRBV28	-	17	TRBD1	CASRTGTGLTGSTEAFF	TGTGCCAGTCGTACCGGGACAGGGCTCACGGGGAGCACTGAAGCTTTCTTT
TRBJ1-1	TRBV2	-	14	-	CASAPGTQNTEAFF	TGTGCCAGCGCTCCCGGGACACAAAACACTGAAGCTTTCTTT
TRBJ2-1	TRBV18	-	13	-	CASSSISYNEQFF	TGTGCCAGCTCAAGCATTTCCTACAATGAGCAGTTCTTC
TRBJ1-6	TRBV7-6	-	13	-	CASSLELHSPLHF	TGTGCCAGCAGCTTAGAACTGCATTCACCCCTCCACTTT
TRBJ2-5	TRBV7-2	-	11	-	CASSSGQTQYF	TGTGCCAGCAGCTCCGGACAAACCCAGTACTTC
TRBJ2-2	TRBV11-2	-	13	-	CASSLQGYGELFF	TGTGCCAGCAGCTTACAGGGATACGGGGAGCTGTTTTTT
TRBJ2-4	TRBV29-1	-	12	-	CSVGGSKNIQYF	TGCAGCGTTGGAGGCAGTAAAAACATTCAGTACTTC
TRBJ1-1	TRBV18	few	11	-	CASSVNTEAFF	TGTGCCAGCTCCGTCAACACTGAAGCTTTCTTT
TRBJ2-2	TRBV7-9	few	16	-	CASSLEPRSGTGELFF	TGTGCCAGCAGCTTAGAACCACGATCGGGCACCGGGGAGCTGTTTTTT
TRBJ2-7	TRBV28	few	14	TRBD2	CASSSLAGGHEQYF	TGTGCCAGCAGTTCCCTAGCGGGGGGCCACGAGCAGTACTTC
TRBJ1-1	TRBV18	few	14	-	CASSPGAEDTEAFF	TGTGCCAGCTCACCAGGGGCCGAGGACACTGAAGCTTTCTTT
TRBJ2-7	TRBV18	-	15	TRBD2	CASSPQTSGIIEQYF	TGTGCCAGCTCACCACAGACTAGCGGGATTATAGAGCAGTACTTC
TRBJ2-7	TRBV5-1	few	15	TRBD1	CASSFGQGLSYEQYF	TGCGCCAGCAGCTTCGGACAGGGTTTGTCCTACGAGCAGTACTTC
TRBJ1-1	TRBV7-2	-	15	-	CASSLQTGLKAEAFF	TGTGCCAGCAGCCTCCAAACAGGGTTGAAGGCTGAAGCTTTCTTT
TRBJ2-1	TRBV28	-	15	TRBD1	CASSFRTGIGNEQFF	TGTGCCAGCAGTTTTCGGACAGGGATAGGAAATGAGCAGTTCTTC
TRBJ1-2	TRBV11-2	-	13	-	CASSLAGDYGYTF	TGTGCCAGCAGCTTAGCGGGGGACTATGGCTACACCTTC
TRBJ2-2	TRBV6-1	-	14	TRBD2	CASSRGGLTGELFF	TGTGCCAGCAGTCGCGGGGGGTTAACCGGGGAGCTGTTTTTT
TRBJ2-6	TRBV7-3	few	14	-	CASSGSTGANVLTF	TGTGCCAGCAGCGGCTCGACTGGGGCCAACGTCCTGACTTTC
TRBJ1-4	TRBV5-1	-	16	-	CASSPVKGGADEKLFF	TGCGCCAGCAGCCCGGTTAAGGGGGGGGCAGATGAAAAACTGTTTTTT
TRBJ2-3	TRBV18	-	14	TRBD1	CASSPGQVADTQYF	TGTGCCAGCTCACCAGGACAGGTTGCAGATACGCAGTATTTT
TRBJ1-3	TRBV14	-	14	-	CASSSPGSGNTIYF	TGTGCCAGCAGCTCTCCGGGCTCTGGAAACACCATATATTTT
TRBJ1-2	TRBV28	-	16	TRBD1	CASSHNPGQGNYGYTF	TGTGCCAGCAGTCATAACCCGGGACAGGGTAACTATGGCTACACCTTC
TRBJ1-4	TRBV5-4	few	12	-	CASSLEIGKLFF	TGTGCCAGCAGCTTGGAGATCGGAAAACTGTTTTTT
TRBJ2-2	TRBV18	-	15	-	CASSPNRENTGELFF	TGTGCCAGCTCACCCAACAGGGAGAACACCGGGGAGCTGTTTTTT
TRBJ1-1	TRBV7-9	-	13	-	CASSSAWQAEAFF	TGTGCCAGCAGCTCAGCTTGGCAGGCTGAAGCTTTCTTT
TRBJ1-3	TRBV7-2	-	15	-	CASSLTGTSGNTIYF	TGTGCCAGCAGCTTAACAGGGACCTCTGGAAACACCATATATTTT
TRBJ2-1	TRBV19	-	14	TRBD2	CASSPSTSVHEQFF	TGTGCCAGTAGTCCTTCGACTAGCGTCCATGAGCAGTTCTTC
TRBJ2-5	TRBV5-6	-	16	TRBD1	CASSLGVDRGLETQYF	TGTGCCAGCAGCTTGGGAGTAGACAGGGGATTAGAGACCCAGTACTTC
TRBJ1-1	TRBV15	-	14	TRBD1	CATSRSTGDFEAFF	TGTGCCACCAGCAGGAGCACAGGGGATTTTGAAGCTTTCTTT
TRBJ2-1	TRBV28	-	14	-	CASRPRGSYNEQFF	TGTGCCAGCAGGCCTAGGGGCTCCTACAATGAGCAGTTCTTC
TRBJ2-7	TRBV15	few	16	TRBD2	CATSRVGEGKRGQQYF	TGTGCCACCAGCAGAGTTGGGGAGGGGAAGCGAGGCCAGCAGTACTTC
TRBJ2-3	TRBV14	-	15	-	CASSQVSVSTDTQYF	TGTGCCAGCAGCCAAGTAAGCGTTAGCACAGATACGCAGTATTTT
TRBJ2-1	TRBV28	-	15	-	CASSFRRSPYNEQFF	TGTGCCAGCAGTTTTCGCAGGTCTCCCTACAATGAGCAGTTCTTC
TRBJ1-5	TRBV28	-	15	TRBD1	CASSLGTGVRQPQHF	TGTGCCAGCAGTTTGGGGACAGGGGTGAGGCAGCCCCAGCATTTT
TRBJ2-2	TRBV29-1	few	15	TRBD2	CSAVLAEANTGELFF	TGCAGCGCCGTCCTAGCGGAGGCCAACACCGGGGAGCTGTTTTTT
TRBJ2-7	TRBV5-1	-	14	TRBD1	CASSFRTGANEQYF	TGCGCCAGCAGCTTCCGGACAGGGGCGAACGAGCAGTACTTC
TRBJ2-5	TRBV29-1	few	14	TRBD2	CSVPSGGPRETQYF	TGCAGCGTGCCCTCGGGGGGGCCTCGGGAGACCCAGTACTTC